This TCR beta chain originates from a study of blood T cell repertoires in COVID-19. Background on the study: Some COVID-19 samples were acute and others convalescent; all came from the United States, Italy and Spain.

Repertoires were generated with immunoSEQ multiplex PCR, while TCRdb's copy carries only in-frame clones and drops some. Of about 180,000 clones listed, 88% were seen once; the top ten hold roughly 8.6%. Germline V gives CDR1 SGHAT, CDR2 FQNNGV. V dropped 5 bases and J dropped 2 bases, with 13 bases sitting between them. The CDR3 has 14 amino acids. The specimen sequenced was PBMCs or T cells enriched from blood (not recorded which). This TCR came from a woman between 18 and 30 years old who had recovered from COVID-19. The V gene is TRBV11-2, the J gene TRBJ2-7, with a tentative D call TRBD2 (6 bases). The CDR3 DNA sequence: TGTGCCAGCAGCCCCGCGGGCGGGGCCTACGAGCAGTACTTC. Protein product: CASSPAGGAYEQYF.